This is a list of T cell receptor beta chains from one sample in a study of Ad26.COV2.S vaccination and SARS-CoV-2 variants. Assay used: immunoSEQ multiplex PCR; TCRdb lists only in-frame clones, some missing. The sample consists of roughly 350,000 clones, around 88% of them appearing once. The sample here was peripheral blood, taken in a trial of Ad26.COV2.S vaccine versus placebo. The receptors come from a person aged 18 to 59 who received the Ad26.COV2.S COVID-19 vaccine or a placebo. Each CDR3 is given with its conserved first and last residue. Each record gives: J gene, D gene, clone size, V gene, CDR3 DNA, CDR3 protein. D genes are given only for firm matches. Some rows have no size entry. The others give once, few or many, or a class for an expanded clone.

J: TRBJ1-5
D: TRBD1
size: -
V: TRBV7-2
DNA: TGTGCCAGCAGCCTTGCAGGGGGCCCCAATCAGCCCCAGCATTTT
CDR3: CASSLAGGPNQPQHF

J: TRBJ1-5
D: TRBD1
size: -
V: TRBV4-1
DNA: TGCGCCAGCAGTCGCCTCGGACAGGGGGACGAGCCCCAGCATTTT
CDR3: CASSRLGQGDEPQHF

J: TRBJ2-3
D: TRBD2
size: -
V: TRBV7-2
DNA: TGTGCCAGCAGCTTTAGCGGGGGGGCAGTAGATACGCAGTATTTT
CDR3: CASSFSGGAVDTQYF

J: TRBJ2-2
D: -
size: -
V: TRBV19
DNA: TGTGCCAGTAGTCCCTCCCCCTTCGGTCCAAGGGGGGAGCTGTTTTTT
CDR3: CASSPSPFGPRGELFF

J: TRBJ2-5
D: -
size: -
V: TRBV5-1
DNA: TGCGCCAGCAGCTTGGTTTTGGACTCCCAAGAGACCCAGTACTTC
CDR3: CASSLVLDSQETQYF

J: TRBJ1-5
D: TRBD1
size: -
V: TRBV20-1
DNA: TGCAGTGCTAGTCCCGGGACAGTCAGCAATCAGCCCCAGCATTTT
CDR3: CSASPGTVSNQPQHF

J: TRBJ2-7
D: TRBD2
size: -
V: TRBV10-3
DNA: TGTGCCATCAGGGACGTTTCGGGAGGGGGTTACGAGCAGTACTTC
CDR3: CAIRDVSGGGYEQYF

J: TRBJ2-2
D: TRBD2
size: -
V: TRBV28
DNA: TGTGCCAGCGTGACGGGAGGGCCCACCGGGGAGCTGTTTTTT
CDR3: CASVTGGPTGELFF

J: TRBJ2-4
D: TRBD1
size: -
V: TRBV18
DNA: TGTGCCAGCTCACAGGGGACAGGGGGCAAAGGGGAAGCCAAAAACATTCAGTACTTC
CDR3: CASSQGTGGKGEAKNIQYF

J: TRBJ1-5
D: -
size: -
V: TRBV28
DNA: TGTGCCAGCAGGCAGGGCCGGGCCCAAAGCAATCAGCCCCAGCATTTT
CDR3: CASRQGRAQSNQPQHF

J: TRBJ1-4
D: -
size: -
V: TRBV7-9
DNA: TGTGCCAGCAGCTTAGAGATTCTAGGTCCGGGAAATGAAAAACTGTTTTTT
CDR3: CASSLEILGPGNEKLFF

J: TRBJ2-5
D: TRBD2
size: -
V: TRBV6-2/TRBV6-3
DNA: TGTGCCAGCAGTCTGGGACTAGCGGGAGTTGAGACCCAGTACTTC
CDR3: CASSLGLAGVETQYF

J: TRBJ1-5
D: -
size: -
V: TRBV2
DNA: TGTGCCAGCAGTGGTGGAGTTCGGAGTCAGCCCCAGCATTTT
CDR3: CASSGGVRSQPQHF

J: TRBJ1-3
D: -
size: -
V: TRBV19
DNA: TGTGCCAGTAGCTACCTCCCGGGAAACACCATATATTTT
CDR3: CASSYLPGNTIYF

J: TRBJ2-6
D: -
size: -
V: TRBV2
DNA: TGTGCCAGCAGTGAAGCTGGGGATATCCCCCTCGATCGGGCCAACGTCCTGACTTTC
CDR3: CASSEAGDIPLDRANVLTF

J: TRBJ2-7
D: TRBD2
size: -
V: TRBV4-1
DNA: TGCGCCAGCAGCCAAGGGGGGGGAGGGGACGAGCAGTACTTC
CDR3: CASSQGGGGDEQYF

J: TRBJ1-3
D: -
size: -
V: TRBV9
DNA: TGTGCCAGCAGCGGAGTAAGGGACATGGGAAACACCATATATTTT
CDR3: CASSGVRDMGNTIYF

J: TRBJ1-2
D: -
size: -
V: TRBV14
DNA: TGTGCCAGCAGCCCAGGGACGTTCTATGGCTACACCTTC
CDR3: CASSPGTFYGYTF

J: TRBJ1-5
D: -
size: -
V: TRBV2
DNA: TGTGCCAGCAGTGAGGGTACTCAGCCCCAGCATTTT
CDR3: CASSEGTQPQHF

J: TRBJ2-1
D: TRBD2
size: -
V: TRBV7-3
DNA: TGTGCCACTTCTCCCTTCCTAGCGGGACTCCTTGGGGGAAATGAGCAGTTCTTC
CDR3: CATSPFLAGLLGGNEQFF

J: TRBJ2-7
D: -
size: once
V: TRBV12-2
DNA: TGTGCAAGTCGCCTCCTAACAGGGCCCCGTTCCCACCGACTAGCGGGGGGTCCCTACGAGCAGTACTTC
CDR3: CASRLLTGPRSHRLAGGPYEQYF

J: TRBJ2-3
D: -
size: -
V: TRBV19
DNA: TGTGCCAGTAGTGTGACAGGCGCTAGCACAGATACGCAGTATTTT
CDR3: CASSVTGASTDTQYF

J: TRBJ2-1
D: TRBD2
size: -
V: TRBV5-1
DNA: TGCGCCAGCAGGTTGACTAGCGGGGTATCCTACAATGAGCAGTTCTTC
CDR3: CASRLTSGVSYNEQFF

J: TRBJ2-7
D: -
size: -
V: TRBV6-5
DNA: TGTGCCAGCAGTTTTCGGGGGTCCTACGAGCAGTACTTC
CDR3: CASSFRGSYEQYF

J: TRBJ1-6
D: TRBD1
size: -
V: TRBV18
DNA: TGTGCCAGCTCACCAGGGACAGGGGGCATAGGAGTCTATAATTCACCCCTCCACTTT
CDR3: CASSPGTGGIGVYNSPLHF